A selection of T cell receptor beta chains follows, all from one sample in a study of molecular identifiers for immune sequencing clone quantification. TCRdb analysed the PCR reads with MiXCR anew, one entry per CDR3 protein. The sample shows about 640,000 distinct CDR3 sequences, just under 20% of them seen only once. The specimen sequenced was naive CD8+ T cells from blood, with Jurkat cell RNA spiked in. All receptors come from a human donor in good health. Some libraries in this study had Jurkat cell RNA spiked in. Both conserved end residues are part of each CDR3. A D gene is named only where the DNA matches it firmly. Clone size, where shown, is once, few, many, or a class for clones that have expanded.

d_gene: NA
v_gene: TRBV19
j_gene: TRBJ1-5
abundance: few
CDR3nt: TGTGCCAGTAGTTCCCAACAGGAGTATAGCAATCAGCCCCAGCATTTT
CDR3aa: CASSSQQEYSNQPQHF

d_gene: NA
v_gene: TRBV7-9
j_gene: TRBJ2-4
abundance: many
CDR3nt: TGTGCCAGCAGCTTGTCTACAGGGTTAGCCAAAAACATTCAGTACTTC
CDR3aa: CASSLSTGLAKNIQYF

d_gene: NA
v_gene: TRBV27
j_gene: TRBJ1-5
abundance: NA
CDR3nt: TGTGCCAGCAGCCAGGACATCCCGAGCAATCAGCCCCAGCATTTT
CDR3aa: CASSQDIPSNQPQHF

d_gene: NA
v_gene: TRBV30
j_gene: TRBJ1-1
abundance: NA
CDR3nt: TGTGCCCAACCTGCCCCCGAGGGGTACGCTGAAGCTTTCTTT
CDR3aa: CAQPAPEGYAEAFF

d_gene: NA
v_gene: TRBV6-5
j_gene: TRBJ2-5
abundance: many
CDR3nt: TGTGCCAGCAGTTACGATGCGACAGAACAAGAGACCCAGTACTTC
CDR3aa: CASSYDATEQETQYF

d_gene: TRBD1
v_gene: TRBV10-2
j_gene: TRBJ2-2
abundance: NA
CDR3nt: TGCGCCAGTGGACAGGATCCGAACACCGGGGAGCTGCTTTTT
CDR3aa: CASGQDPNTGELLF

d_gene: NA
v_gene: TRBV7-9
j_gene: TRBJ1-1
abundance: NA
CDR3nt: TGTGCCAGCAGCTTACCCCCAGGGTTGAACACTGAAGCTTTCTTT
CDR3aa: CASSLPPGLNTEAFF

d_gene: NA
v_gene: TRBV20-1
j_gene: TRBJ2-7
abundance: many
CDR3nt: TGCAGTGCTAGAGAACCCAAGGCGGCCTACGAGCAGTACTTC
CDR3aa: CSAREPKAAYEQYF

d_gene: NA
v_gene: TRBV15
j_gene: TRBJ1-5
abundance: few
CDR3nt: TGTGCCACCAGCAGAGACAGAAGTTATAGCAATCAGCCCCAGCATTTT
CDR3aa: CATSRDRSYSNQPQHF

d_gene: NA
v_gene: TRBV7-6
j_gene: TRBJ1-6
abundance: NA
CDR3nt: TGTGCCAGCAGCTTGACCGATGGGGGTCCTTCCCCCCTCCACTTT
CDR3aa: CASSLTDGGPSPLHF

d_gene: NA
v_gene: TRBV29-1
j_gene: TRBJ1-2
abundance: NA
CDR3nt: TGCAGCGTGGGGGAACCCGGGAGGGCGACCCTCTATGGCTACACCTTC
CDR3aa: CSVGEPGRATLYGYTF

d_gene: NA
v_gene: TRBV20-1
j_gene: TRBJ1-5
abundance: many
CDR3nt: TGCAGTGCTAGAGCCCCGGGCAATCAGCCCCAGCATTTT
CDR3aa: CSARAPGNQPQHF

d_gene: TRBD2
v_gene: TRBV13
j_gene: TRBJ2-7
abundance: many
CDR3nt: TGTGCCAGCAGCCCTCCCTGGTCAGCGGGAGGCTACTACGAGCAGTACTTC
CDR3aa: CASSPPWSAGGYYEQYF

d_gene: TRBD2
v_gene: TRBV6-5
j_gene: TRBJ2-1
abundance: many
CDR3nt: TGTGCCAGCAGACAAAGCGGGGGGGCCTACAATGAGCAGTTCTTC
CDR3aa: CASRQSGGAYNEQFF